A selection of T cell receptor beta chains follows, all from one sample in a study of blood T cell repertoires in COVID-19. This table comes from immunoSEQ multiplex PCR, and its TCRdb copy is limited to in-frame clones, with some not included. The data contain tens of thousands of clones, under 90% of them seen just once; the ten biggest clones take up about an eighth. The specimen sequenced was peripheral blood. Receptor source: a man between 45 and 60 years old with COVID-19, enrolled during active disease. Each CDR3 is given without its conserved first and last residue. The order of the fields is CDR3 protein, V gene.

cdr3_aa: ASLNWDSLSTDTQY; v_call: TRBV21-1
cdr3_aa: ASSLGGLRTEAF; v_call: TRBV7-3
cdr3_aa: ASSPGILLYNSPLH; v_call: TRBV4-1
cdr3_aa: ASSSGARQPQH; v_call: TRBV27
cdr3_aa: ASSSPGGTDTQY; v_call: TRBV2
cdr3_aa: ASSIEEGFGTEAF; v_call: TRBV19
cdr3_aa: ASRNTGDYGYT; v_call: TRBV12-3/TRBV12-4
cdr3_aa: ASSRLEVYEQY; v_call: TRBV11-2
cdr3_aa: ASSLMMGTVVNEKLF; v_call: TRBV7-3
cdr3_aa: ASSLAAGSYNEQF; v_call: TRBV7-9
cdr3_aa: ASSLGSGSYNEQF; v_call: TRBV5-1
cdr3_aa: ASSQLALGDTQY; v_call: TRBV6-5
cdr3_aa: ASSPGEGLEQY; v_call: TRBV18
cdr3_aa: ASRPGRGTQY; v_call: TRBV27
cdr3_aa: ASRSQGAASPLH; v_call: TRBV2
cdr3_aa: ASSYSGQGIGELF; v_call: TRBV6-5
cdr3_aa: ASSQGTGGLYGYT; v_call: TRBV4-1
cdr3_aa: ASSEAIAGGGHEQF; v_call: TRBV6-1